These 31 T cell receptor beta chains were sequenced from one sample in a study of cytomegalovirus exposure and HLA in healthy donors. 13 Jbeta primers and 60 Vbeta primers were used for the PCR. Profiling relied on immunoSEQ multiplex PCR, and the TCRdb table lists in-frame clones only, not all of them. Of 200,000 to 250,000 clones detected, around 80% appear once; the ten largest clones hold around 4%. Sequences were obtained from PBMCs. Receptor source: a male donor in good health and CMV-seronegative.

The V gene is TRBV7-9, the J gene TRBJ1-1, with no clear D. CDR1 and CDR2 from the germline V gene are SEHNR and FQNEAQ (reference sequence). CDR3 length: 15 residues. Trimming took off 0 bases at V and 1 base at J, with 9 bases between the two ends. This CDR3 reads CASSLARLGNTEAFF. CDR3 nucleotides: TGTGCCAGCAGCTTAGCGAGGTTGGGGAACACTGAAGCTTTCTTT. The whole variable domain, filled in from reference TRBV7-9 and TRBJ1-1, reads DTGVSQNPRHKITKRGQNVTFRCDPISEHNRLYWYRQTLGQGPEFLTYFQNEAQLEKSRLLSDRFSAERPKGSFSTLEIQRTEQGDSAMYLCASSLARLGNTEAFFGQGTRLTVV.

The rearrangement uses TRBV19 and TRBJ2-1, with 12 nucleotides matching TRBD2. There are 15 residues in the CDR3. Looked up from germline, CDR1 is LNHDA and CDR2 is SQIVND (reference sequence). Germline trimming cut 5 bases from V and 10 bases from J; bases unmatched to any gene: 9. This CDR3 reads CASSFPSGRVSEQFF. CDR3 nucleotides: TGTGCCAGTAGTTTTCCTAGCGGGAGGGTTTCCGAGCAGTTCTTC.

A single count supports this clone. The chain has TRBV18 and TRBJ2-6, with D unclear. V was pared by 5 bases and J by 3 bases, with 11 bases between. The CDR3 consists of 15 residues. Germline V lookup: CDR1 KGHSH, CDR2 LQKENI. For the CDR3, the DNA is TGTGCCAGCTCATCTCTAGAAGGTGGGGCCAACGTCCTGACTTTC. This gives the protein CASSSLEGGANVLTF.

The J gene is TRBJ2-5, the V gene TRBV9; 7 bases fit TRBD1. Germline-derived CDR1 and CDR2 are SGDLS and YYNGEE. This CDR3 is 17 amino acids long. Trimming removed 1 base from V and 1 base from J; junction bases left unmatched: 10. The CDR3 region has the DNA TGTGCCAGCAGCGTAACCCCGACAGGGACCATCCAAGAGACCCAGTACTTC. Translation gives CASSVTPTGTIQETQYF.

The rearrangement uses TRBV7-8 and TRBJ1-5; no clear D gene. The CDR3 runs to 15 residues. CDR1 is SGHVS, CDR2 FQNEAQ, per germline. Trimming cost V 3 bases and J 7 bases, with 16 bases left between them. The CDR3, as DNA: TGTGCCAGCAGCTTGGAGGCCTCCCCCCCCCAGCCCCAGCATTTT. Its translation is CASSLEASPPQPQHF.

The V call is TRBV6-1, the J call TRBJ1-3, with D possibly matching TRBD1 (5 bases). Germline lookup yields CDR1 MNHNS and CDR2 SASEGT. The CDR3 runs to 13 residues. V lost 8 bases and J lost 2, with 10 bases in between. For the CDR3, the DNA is TGTGCCAGCGATCCGGGGGCTGGAAACACCATATATTTT. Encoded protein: CASDPGAGNTIYF.

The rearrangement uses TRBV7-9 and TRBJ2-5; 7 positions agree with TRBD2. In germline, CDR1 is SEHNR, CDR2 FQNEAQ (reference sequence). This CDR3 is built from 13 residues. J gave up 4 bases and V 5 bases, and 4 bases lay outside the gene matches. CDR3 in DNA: TGTGCCAGCAGCCCCGGACTAGTAGAGACCCAGTACTTC. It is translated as CASSPGLVETQYF. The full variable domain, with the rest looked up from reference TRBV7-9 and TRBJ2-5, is DTGVSQNPRHKITKRGQNVTFRCDPISEHNRLYWYRQTLGQGPEFLTYFQNEAQLEKSRLLSDRFSAERPKGSFSTLEIQRTEQGDSAMYLCASSPGLVETQYFGPGTRLLVL.

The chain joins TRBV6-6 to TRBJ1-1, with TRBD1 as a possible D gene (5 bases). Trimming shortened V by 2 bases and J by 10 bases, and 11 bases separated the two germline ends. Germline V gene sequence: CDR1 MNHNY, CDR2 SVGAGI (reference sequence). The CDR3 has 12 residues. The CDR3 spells CASSYRGLVAFF. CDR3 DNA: TGTGCCAGCAGTTACCGGGGACTGGTAGCTTTCTTT.

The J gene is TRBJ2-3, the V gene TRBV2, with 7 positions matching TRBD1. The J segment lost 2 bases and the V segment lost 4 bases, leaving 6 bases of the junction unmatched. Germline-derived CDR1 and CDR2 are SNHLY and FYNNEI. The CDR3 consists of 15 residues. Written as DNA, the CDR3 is TGTGCCAGCAGTGGAGAACAGGGGTCCACAGATACGCAGTATTTT. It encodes CASSGEQGSTDTQYF.

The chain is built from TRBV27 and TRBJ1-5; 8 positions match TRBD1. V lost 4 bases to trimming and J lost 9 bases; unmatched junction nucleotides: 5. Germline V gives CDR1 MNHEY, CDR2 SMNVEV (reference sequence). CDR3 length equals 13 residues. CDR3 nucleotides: TGTGCCAGCAGTTACACAGGGGGACCGCCCCAGCATTTT. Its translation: CASSYTGGPPQHF.

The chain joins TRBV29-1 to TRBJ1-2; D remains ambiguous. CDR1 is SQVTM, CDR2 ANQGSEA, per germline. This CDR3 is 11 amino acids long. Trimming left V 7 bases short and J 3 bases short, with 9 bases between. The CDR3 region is CSGLSYYGYTF. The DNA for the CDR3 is TGCAGCGGACTCAGCTACTATGGCTACACCTTC.

The CDR3 DNA sequence: TGCGCCAGCAGCTTCAGGGGAAGGTCACCCCTCCACTTT. Translation gives CASSFRGRSPLHF. The chain joins TRBV5-1 to TRBJ1-6; D possibly corresponds to TRBD1 (6 bases). Germline loops: CDR1 SGHRS, CDR2 YFSETQ. V gave up 2 bases and J gave up 10 bases, with 10 bases separating them. This CDR3 has 13 amino acids.

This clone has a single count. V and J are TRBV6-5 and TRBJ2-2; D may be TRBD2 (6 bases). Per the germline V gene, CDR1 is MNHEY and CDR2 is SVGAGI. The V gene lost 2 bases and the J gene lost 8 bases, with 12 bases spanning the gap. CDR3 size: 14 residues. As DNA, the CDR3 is TGTGCCAGCAGTTACGCTACGGGAGTTGGGGAGCTGTTTTTT. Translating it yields CASSYATGVGELFF.

CDR3 residues: CASSPLDLRGHLVTDTQYF. The CDR3 DNA sequence: TGTGCCAGCAGCCCACTAGATCTAAGAGGTCATTTAGTAACAGATACGCAGTATTTT. This chain joins TRBV5-6 and TRBJ2-3, with D perhaps matching TRBD2 (5 bases). V was clipped by 4 bases and J by 3 bases, with 27 bases between them. Germline CDR1 and CDR2: SGHDT and YYEEEE. CDR3 length equals 19 residues.

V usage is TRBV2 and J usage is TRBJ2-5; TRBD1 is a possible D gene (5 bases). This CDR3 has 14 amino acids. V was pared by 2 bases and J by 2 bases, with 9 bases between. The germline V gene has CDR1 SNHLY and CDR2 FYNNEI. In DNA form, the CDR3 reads TGTGCCAGCAGTGAAAGCAGGGTACAAGAGACCCAGTACTTC. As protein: CASSESRVQETQYF. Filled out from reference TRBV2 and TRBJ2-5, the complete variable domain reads EPEVTQTPSHQVTQMGQEVILRCVPISNHLYFYWYRQILGQKVEFLVSFYNNEISEKSEIFDDQFSVERPDGSNFTLKIRSTKLEDSAMYFCASSESRVQETQYFGPGTRLLVL.

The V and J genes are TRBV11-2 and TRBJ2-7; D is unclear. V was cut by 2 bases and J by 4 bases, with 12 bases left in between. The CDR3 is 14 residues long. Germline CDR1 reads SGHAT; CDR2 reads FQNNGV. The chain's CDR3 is CASSLTESGYEQYF. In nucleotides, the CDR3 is TGTGCCAGCAGCTTAACAGAGTCAGGTTACGAGCAGTACTTC.

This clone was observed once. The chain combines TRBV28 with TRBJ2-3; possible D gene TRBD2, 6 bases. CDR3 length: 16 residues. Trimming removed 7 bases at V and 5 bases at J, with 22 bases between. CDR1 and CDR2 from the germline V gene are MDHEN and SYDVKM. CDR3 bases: TGTGCCAGCATGACCGCCTTCGGGAGTGGGAGAGATACGCAGTATTTT. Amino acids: CASMTAFGSGRDTQYF. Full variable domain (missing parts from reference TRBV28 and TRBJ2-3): DVKVTQSSRYLVKRTGEKVFLECVQDMDHENMFWYRQDPGLGLRLIYFSYDVKMKEKGDIPEGYSVSREKKERFSLILESASTNQTSMYLCASMTAFGSGRDTQYFGPGTRLTVL.

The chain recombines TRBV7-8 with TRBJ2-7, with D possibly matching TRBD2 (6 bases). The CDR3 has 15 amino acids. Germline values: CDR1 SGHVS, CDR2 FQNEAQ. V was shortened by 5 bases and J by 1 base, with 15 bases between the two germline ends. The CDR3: CASSQRLVQSYEQYF. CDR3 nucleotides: TGTGCCAGCAGCCAGAGACTAGTACAATCCTACGAGCAGTACTTC.

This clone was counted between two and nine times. The CDR3 loop reads CASSLVSGQGASKTQYF. Here the CDR3 DNA reads TGTGCCAGCAGCTTGGTTTCCGGACAGGGGGCATCGAAGACCCAGTACTTC. This chain connects TRBV5-6 to TRBJ2-5, with TRBD1 matching 11 bases. The CDR3 contains 17 residues. Germline V CDR1 and CDR2: SGHDT, YYEEEE. V was pared by 0 bases and J by 6 bases, with 10 bases of the junction left unmatched.

CDR3 sequence reads: CASSTSGRVQETQYF. The CDR3 DNA sequence: TGTGCCAGCAGTACCAGCGGGAGGGTACAAGAGACCCAGTACTTC. This chain uses TRBV6-5 with TRBJ2-5, with 10 bases that match TRBD2. The CDR3 has 15 residues. V shed 5 bases and J 2 bases; nucleotides not matched to a gene: 5. In germline, CDR1 is MNHEY, CDR2 SVGAGI.

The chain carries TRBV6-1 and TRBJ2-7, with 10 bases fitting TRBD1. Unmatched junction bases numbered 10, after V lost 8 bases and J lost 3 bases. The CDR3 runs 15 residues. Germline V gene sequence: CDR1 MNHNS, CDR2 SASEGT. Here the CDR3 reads CASGGRDRGIYEQYF. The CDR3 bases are TGTGCCAGCGGGGGGCGGGACAGGGGTATCTACGAGCAGTACTTC.

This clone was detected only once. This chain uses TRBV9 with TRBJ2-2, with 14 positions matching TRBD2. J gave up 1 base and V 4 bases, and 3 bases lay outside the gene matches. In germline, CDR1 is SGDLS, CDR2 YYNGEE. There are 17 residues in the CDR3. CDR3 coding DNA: TGTGCCAGCAGCCTAGGGACTAGCGGGGGGAACACCGGGGAGCTGTTTTTT. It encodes CASSLGTSGGNTGELFF.

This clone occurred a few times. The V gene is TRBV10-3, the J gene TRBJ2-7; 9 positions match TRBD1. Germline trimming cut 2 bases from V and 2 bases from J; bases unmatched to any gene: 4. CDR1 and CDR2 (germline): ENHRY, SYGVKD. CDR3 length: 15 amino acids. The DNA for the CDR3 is TGTGCCATCAGTGAGCCAGGACAGGGGACCTACGAGCAGTACTTC. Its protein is CAISEPGQGTYEQYF.

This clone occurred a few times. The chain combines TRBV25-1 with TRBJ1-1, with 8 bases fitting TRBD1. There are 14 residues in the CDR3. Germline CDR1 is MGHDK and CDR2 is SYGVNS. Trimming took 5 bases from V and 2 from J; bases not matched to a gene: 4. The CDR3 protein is CASSLDRVNTEAFF. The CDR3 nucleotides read TGTGCCAGCAGTTTGGACAGGGTAAACACTGAAGCTTTCTTT.

The CDR3 loop is CASRGTAFLYSNQPQHF. CDR3 in DNA: TGTGCCAGCAGGGGGACAGCGTTTCTTTATAGCAATCAGCCCCAGCATTTT. The chain couples TRBV28 to TRBJ1-5, with TRBD1 matching 7 bases. CDR3 length: 17 amino acids. Germline CDR1 and CDR2: MDHEN and SYDVKM. V gave up 6 bases and J gave up 0 bases; unmatched junction bases: 11.

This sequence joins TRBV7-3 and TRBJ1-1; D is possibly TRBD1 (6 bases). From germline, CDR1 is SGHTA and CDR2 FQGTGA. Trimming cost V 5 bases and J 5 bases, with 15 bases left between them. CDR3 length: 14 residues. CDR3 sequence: CASSPTGIMTEAFF. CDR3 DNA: TGTGCCAGCAGCCCGACAGGAATTATGACTGAAGCTTTCTTT.

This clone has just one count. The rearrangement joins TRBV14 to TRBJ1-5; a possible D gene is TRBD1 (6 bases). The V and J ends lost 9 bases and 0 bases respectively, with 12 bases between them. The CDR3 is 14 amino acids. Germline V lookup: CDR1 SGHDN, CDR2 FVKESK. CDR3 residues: CARRDNNSNQPQHF. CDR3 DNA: TGTGCCAGAAGGGACAATAATAGCAATCAGCCCCAGCATTTT.

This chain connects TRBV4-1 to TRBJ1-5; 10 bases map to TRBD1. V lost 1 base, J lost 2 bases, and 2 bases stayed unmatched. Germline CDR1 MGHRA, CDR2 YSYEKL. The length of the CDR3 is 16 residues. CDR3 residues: CASSQGDRGGNQPQHF. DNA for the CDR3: TGCGCCAGCAGCCAAGGGGACAGGGGAGGCAATCAGCCCCAGCATTTT.

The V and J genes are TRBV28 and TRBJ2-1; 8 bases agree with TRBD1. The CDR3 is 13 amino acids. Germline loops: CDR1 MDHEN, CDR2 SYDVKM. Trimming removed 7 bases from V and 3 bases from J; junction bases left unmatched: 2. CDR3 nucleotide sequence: TGTGCCAGCACGGGACAGGACTACAATGAGCAGTTCTTC. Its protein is CASTGQDYNEQFF.

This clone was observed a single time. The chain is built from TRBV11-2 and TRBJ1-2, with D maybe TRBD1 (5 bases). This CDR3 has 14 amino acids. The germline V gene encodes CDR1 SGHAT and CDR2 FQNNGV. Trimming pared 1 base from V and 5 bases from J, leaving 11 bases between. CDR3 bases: TGTGCCAGCAGCTTAGTAGTGGGGCAATATGGCTACACCTTC. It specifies CASSLVVGQYGYTF.

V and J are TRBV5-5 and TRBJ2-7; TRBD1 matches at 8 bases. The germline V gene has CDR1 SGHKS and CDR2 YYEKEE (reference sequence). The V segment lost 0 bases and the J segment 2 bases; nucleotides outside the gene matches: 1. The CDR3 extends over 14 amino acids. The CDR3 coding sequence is TGTGCCAGCAGCTTGGGGACAGGGACCTACGAGCAGTACTTC. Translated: CASSLGTGTYEQYF.